The sample holds a few counts of the clone carrying this T cell receptor (beta chain). The antigen remains unidentified. Trimming removed 5 bases from V and 3 bases from J; junction bases left unmatched: 8. This CDR3 is built from 16 residues. Germline CDR1 LNHDA, CDR2 SQIVND (reference sequence). The data originate from a study of cytomegalovirus exposure and HLA in healthy donors. Findings and caveats of the study: Cytomegalovirus-associated TCR beta chains were listed, numbering 150 to 200.

Data came from immunoSEQ multiplex PCR; TCRdb stores just in-frame clones and leaves some out. The table has 350,000 or so clones, roughly 88% seen once. This chain joins TRBV19 and TRBJ2-2; 8 bases line up with TRBD1. The receptor was isolated from a woman between 18 and 29 years old in good health and CMV-seronegative. The specimen was PBMCs. The CDR3 DNA follows: TGTGCCAGTAGTTTCCTGACAGGGGTTGACACCGGGGAGCTGTTTTTT. Encoded protein: CASSFLTGVDTGELFF.